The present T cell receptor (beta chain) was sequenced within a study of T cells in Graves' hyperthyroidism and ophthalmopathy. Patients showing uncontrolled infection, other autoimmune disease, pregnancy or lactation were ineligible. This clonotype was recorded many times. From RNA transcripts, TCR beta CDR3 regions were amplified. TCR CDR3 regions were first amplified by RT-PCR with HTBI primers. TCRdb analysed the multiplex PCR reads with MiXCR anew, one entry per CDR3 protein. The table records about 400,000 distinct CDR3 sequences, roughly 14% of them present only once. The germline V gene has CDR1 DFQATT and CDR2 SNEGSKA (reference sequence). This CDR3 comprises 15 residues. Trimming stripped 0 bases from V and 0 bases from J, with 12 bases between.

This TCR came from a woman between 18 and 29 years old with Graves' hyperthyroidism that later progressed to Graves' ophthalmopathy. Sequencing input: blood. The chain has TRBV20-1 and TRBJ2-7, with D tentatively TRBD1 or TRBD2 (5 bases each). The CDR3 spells CSARDLGTDSYEQYF. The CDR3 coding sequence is TGCAGTGCTAGAGATCTCGGGACCGACTCCTACGAGCAGTACTTC.